The entry that follows covers one T cell receptor (beta chain) sequence. Its target is unknown. This record comes from a study of monozygotic twins with inflammatory bowel disease. General observations from the study: Patients with IBD had less TCRbeta diversity (inverse Simpson) than their healthy co-twins. No difference in repertoire similarity was seen between concordant and discordant twins, possibly because power was limited.

Molecular identifiers with 6-nucleotide sample barcodes were added during cDNA synthesis via template switching. TCRdb reprocessed the 5' RACE reads, with one entry per CDR3 protein and no DNA. The sample totals approximately 160,000 distinct CDR3 sequences. Specimen: blood. The clonotype was recovered from a human donor with ulcerative colitis or Crohn's disease, or a healthy co-twin of an affected twin (not recorded which).

The chain's CDR3 is CSAREGGMAKNIQYF. The rearrangement joins TRBV20-1 to TRBJ2-4; TCRdb indicates TRBD2, and absent DNA this call remains unverified. The germline CDR1 and CDR2 sequences are DFQATT and SNEGSKA (reference sequence). The CDR3 covers 15 residues.